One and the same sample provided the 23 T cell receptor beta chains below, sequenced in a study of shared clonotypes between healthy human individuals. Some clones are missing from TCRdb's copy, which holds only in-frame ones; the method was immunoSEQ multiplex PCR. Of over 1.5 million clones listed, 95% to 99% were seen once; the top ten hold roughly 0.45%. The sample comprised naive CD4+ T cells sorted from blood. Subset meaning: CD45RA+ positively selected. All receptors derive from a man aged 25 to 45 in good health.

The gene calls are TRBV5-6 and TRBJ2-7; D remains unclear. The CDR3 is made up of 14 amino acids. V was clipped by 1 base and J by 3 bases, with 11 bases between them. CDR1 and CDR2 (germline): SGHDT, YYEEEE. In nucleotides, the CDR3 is TGTGCCAGCAGCTTGTACCAGGTGAACTACGAGCAGTACTTC. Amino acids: CASSLYQVNYEQYF.

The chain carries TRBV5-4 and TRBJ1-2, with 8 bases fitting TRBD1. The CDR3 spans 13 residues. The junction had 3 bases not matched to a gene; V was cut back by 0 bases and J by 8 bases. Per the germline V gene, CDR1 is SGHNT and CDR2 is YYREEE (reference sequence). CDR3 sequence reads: CASSLGRGQGYTF. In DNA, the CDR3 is TGTGCCAGCAGCTTGGGCAGGGGGCAAGGCTACACCTTC. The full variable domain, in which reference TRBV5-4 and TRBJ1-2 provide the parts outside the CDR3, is ETGVTQSPTHLIKTRGQQVTLRCSSQSGHNTVSWYQQALGQGPQFIFQYYREEENGRGNFPPRFSGLQFPNYSSELNVNALELDDSALYLCASSLGRGQGYTFGSGTRLTVV.

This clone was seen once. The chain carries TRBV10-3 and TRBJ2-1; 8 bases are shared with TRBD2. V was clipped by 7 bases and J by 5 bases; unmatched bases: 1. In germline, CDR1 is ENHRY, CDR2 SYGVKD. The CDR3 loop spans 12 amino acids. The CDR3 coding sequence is TGTGCCATCATAGCGGGAAACAATGAGCAGTTCTTC. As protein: CAIIAGNNEQFF.

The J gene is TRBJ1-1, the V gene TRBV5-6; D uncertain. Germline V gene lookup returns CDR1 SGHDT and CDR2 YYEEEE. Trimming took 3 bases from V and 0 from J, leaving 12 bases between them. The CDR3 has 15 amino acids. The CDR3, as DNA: TGTGCCAGCAGCTCCAACCCAGTTGTGAACACTGAAGCTTTCTTT. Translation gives CASSSNPVVNTEAFF.

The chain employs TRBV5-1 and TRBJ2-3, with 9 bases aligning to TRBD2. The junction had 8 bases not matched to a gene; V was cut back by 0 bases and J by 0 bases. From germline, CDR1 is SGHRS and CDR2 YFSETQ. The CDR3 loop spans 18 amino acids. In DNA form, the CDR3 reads TGCGCCAGCAGCTTGGTTCGGGCTAGCGGGGCTAGCACAGATACGCAGTATTTT. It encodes CASSLVRASGASTDTQYF.

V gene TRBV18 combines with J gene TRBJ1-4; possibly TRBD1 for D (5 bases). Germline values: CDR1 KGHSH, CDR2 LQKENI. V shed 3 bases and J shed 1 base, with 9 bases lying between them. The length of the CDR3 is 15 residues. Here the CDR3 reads CASSPAGLTNEKLFF. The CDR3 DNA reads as TGTGCCAGCTCACCGGCAGGGTTAACTAATGAAAAACTGTTTTTT.

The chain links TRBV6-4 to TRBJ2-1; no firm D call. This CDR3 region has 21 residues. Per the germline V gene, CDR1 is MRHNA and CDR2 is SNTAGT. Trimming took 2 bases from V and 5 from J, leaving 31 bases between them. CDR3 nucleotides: TGTGCCAGCAGTGACGGTGGGCACGGTTTTGCGGTACCCCTCGGCCACAATGAGCAGTTCTTC. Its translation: CASSDGGHGFAVPLGHNEQFF.

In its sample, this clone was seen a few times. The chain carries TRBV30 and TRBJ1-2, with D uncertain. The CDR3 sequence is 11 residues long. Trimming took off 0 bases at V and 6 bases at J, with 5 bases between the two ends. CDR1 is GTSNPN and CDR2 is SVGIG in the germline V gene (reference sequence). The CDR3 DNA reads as TGTGCCTGGAGTGTACGGGATGGCTACACCTTC. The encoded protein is CAWSVRDGYTF.

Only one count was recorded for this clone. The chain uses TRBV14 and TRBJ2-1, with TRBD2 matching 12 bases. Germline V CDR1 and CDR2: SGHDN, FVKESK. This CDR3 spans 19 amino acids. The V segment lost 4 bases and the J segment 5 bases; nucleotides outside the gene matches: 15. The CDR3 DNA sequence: TGTGCCAGCAGCCCATCTGCCGCTAGCGGGAGGGCCACCCACAATGAGCAGTTCTTC. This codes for CASSPSAASGRATHNEQFF. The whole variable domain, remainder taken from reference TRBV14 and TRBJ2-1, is EAGVTQFPSHSVIEKGQTVTLRCDPISGHDNLYWYRRVMGKEIKFLLHFVKESKQDESGMPNNRFLAERTGGTYSTLKVQPAELEDSGVYFCASSPSAASGRATHNEQFFGPGTRLTVL.

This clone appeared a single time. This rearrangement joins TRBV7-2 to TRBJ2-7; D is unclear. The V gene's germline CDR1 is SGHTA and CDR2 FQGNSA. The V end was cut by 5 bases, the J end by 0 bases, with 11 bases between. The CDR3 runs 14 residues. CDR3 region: CASSPRWGSYEQYF. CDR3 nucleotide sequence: TGTGCCAGCAGCCCCCGCTGGGGCTCCTACGAGCAGTACTTC.

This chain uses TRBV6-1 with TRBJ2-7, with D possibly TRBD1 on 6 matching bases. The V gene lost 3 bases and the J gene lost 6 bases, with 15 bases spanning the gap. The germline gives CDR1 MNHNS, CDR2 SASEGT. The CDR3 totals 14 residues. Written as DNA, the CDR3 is TGTGCCAGCAGTGACAGGGGATATCAGAGCGAGCAGTACTTC. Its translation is CASSDRGYQSEQYF.

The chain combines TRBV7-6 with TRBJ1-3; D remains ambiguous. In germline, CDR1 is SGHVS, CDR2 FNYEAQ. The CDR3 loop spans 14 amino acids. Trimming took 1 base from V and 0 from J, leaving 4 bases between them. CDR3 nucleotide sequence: TGTGCCAGCAGCTTAGAGGTCTCTGGAAACACCATATATTTT. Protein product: CASSLEVSGNTIYF.

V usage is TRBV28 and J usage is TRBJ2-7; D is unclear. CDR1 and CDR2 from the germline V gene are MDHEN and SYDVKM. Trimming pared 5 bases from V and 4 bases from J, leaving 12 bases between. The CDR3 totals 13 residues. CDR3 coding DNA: TGTGCCAGCAGTACCACGCCCTTTTACGAGCAGTACTTC. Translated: CASSTTPFYEQYF. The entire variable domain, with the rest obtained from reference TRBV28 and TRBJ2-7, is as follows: DVKVTQSSRYLVKRTGEKVFLECVQDMDHENMFWYRQDPGLGLRLIYFSYDVKMKEKGDIPEGYSVSREKKERFSLILESASTNQTSMYLCASSTTPFYEQYFGPGTRLTVT.

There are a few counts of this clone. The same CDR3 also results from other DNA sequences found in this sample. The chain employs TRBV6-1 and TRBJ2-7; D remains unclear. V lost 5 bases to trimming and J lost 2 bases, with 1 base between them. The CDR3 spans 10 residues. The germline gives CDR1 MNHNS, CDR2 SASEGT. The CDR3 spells CASSTYEQYF. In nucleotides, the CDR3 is TGTGCCAGCAGTACCTACGAGCAGTACTTC.

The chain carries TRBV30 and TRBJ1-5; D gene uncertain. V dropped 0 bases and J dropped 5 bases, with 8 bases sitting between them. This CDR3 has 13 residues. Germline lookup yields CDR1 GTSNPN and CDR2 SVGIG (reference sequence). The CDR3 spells CAWSVAEYQPQHF. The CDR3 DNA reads TGTGCCTGGAGTGTGGCAGAGTATCAGCCCCAGCATTTT.

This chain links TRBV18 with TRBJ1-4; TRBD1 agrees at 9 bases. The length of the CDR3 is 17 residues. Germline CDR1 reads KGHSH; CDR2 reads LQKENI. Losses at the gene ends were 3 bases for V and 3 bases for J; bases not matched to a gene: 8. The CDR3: CASSPRPQGASNEKLFF. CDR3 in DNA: TGTGCCAGCTCACCGCGCCCACAGGGGGCGTCTAATGAAAAACTGTTTTTT.

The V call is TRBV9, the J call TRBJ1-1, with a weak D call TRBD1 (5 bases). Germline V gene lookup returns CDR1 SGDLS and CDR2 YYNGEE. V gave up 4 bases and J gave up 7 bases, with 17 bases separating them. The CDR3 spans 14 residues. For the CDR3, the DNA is TGTGCCAGCAGCATCGGGACTGGGGGTGGTGAAGCTTTCTTT. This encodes CASSIGTGGGEAFF.

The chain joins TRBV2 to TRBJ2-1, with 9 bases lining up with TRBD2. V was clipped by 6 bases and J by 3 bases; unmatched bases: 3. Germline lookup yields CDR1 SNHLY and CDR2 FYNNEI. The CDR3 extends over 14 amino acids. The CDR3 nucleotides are TGTGCCAGCAGGGCGACTAGCGGCTACAATGAGCAGTTCTTC. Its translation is CASRATSGYNEQFF. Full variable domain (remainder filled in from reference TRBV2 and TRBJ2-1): EPEVTQTPSHQVTQMGQEVILRCVPISNHLYFYWYRQILGQKVEFLVSFYNNEISEKSEIFDDQFSVERPDGSNFTLKIRSTKLEDSAMYFCASRATSGYNEQFFGPGTRLTVL.

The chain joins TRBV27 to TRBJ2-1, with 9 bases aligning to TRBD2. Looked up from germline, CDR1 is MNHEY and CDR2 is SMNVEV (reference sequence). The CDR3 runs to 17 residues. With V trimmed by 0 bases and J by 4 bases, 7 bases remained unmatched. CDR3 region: CASSLSGRAGGYNEQFF. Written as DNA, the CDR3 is TGTGCCAGCAGTTTATCCGGGCGAGCGGGGGGATACAATGAGCAGTTCTTC.

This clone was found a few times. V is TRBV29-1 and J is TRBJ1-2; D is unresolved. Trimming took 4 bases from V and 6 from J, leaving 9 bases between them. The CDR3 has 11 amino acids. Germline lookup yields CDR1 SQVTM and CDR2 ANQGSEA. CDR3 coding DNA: TGCAGCGTTGCTCGTTCTCATGGCTACACCTTC. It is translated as CSVARSHGYTF.

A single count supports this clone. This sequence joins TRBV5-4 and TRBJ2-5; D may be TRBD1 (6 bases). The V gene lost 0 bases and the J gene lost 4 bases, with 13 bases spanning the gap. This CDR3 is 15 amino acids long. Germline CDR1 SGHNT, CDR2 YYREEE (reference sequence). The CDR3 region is CASSLAKTGRETQYF. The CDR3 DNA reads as TGTGCCAGCAGCTTGGCCAAAACAGGGCGAGAGACCCAGTACTTC.

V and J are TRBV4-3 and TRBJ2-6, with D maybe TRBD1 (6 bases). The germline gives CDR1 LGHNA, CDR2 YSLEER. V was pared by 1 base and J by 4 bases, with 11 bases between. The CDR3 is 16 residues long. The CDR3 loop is CASSQVQGLGANVLTF. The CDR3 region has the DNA TGCGCCAGCAGCCAAGTTCAGGGGTTAGGGGCCAACGTCCTGACTTTC.

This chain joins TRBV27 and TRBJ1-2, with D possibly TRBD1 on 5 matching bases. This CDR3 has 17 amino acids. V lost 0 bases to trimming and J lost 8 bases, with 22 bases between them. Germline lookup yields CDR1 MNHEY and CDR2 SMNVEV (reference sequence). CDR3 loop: CASSLSGLLGLPEGYTF. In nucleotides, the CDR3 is TGTGCCAGCAGTTTATCGGGCCTGTTGGGGCTACCGGAAGGCTACACCTTC.